This entry lists 11 T cell receptor beta chains sequenced from one sample in a study of identical twins. MiXCR was run by TCRdb on the 5' RACE reads, yielding one entry per CDR3 protein. The table shows 430,000 or so distinct CDR3 sequences, with around 24% occurring only once. These data were likewise used in another study, on T cells expressing NK-cell markers.

The specimen was CD4+ T cells sorted from blood. The receptors stem from a woman aged 18-29 years in good health.

This chain connects TRBV6-2 or TRBV6-3 to TRBJ2-3; TRBD2 matches 8 bases. The germline V gene has CDR1 MNHEY and CDR2 SVGEGT. The CDR3 totals 14 residues. V lost 6 bases, J lost 1 base, and 3 bases stayed unmatched. The DNA for the CDR3 is TGTGCCAGCAGACTTAGCGGGGGCACAGATACGCAGTATTTT. Amino acids: CASRLSGGTDTQYF.

This clonotype was recorded many times. The chain carries TRBV7-2 and TRBJ2-3; D gene unclear. Trimming cost V 4 bases and J 6 bases, with 8 bases left between them. Per the germline V gene, CDR1 is SGHTA and CDR2 is FQGNSA. This CDR3 comprises 12 residues. The CDR3 coding sequence is TGTGCCAGCAGCTCCCTCCGGGATACGCAGTATTTT. Residues: CASSSLRDTQYF.

The rearrangement links TRBV7-6 to TRBJ2-1, with D perhaps TRBD1 (6 bases). Trimming shortened V by 2 bases and J by 6 bases, and 11 bases separated the two germline ends. The length of the CDR3 is 14 residues. Germline loops: CDR1 SGHVS, CDR2 FNYEAQ. DNA for the CDR3: TGTGCCAGCAGCTTAAGGGGGAGCCTCAATGAGCAGTTCTTC. It translates to CASSLRGSLNEQFF.

This clonotype has just a few counts. V gene TRBV11-2 combines with J gene TRBJ2-2, with TRBD1 matching 7 bases. The CDR3 totals 17 residues. Germline CDR1 is SGHAT and CDR2 is FQNNGV. J lost 2 bases, V lost 4 bases, and 10 bases had no gene match. For the CDR3, the DNA is TGTGCCAGCAGCTCCTCAGCGACAGGGCTAAACACCGGGGAGCTGTTTTTT. The encoded protein is CASSSSATGLNTGELFF.

This clonotype was detected ten times or more. The chain recombines TRBV20-1 with TRBJ2-1; 7 bases line up with TRBD2. Germline V gene sequence: CDR1 DFQATT, CDR2 SNEGSKA (reference sequence). CDR3 length equals 13 residues. Germline trimming cut 4 bases from V and 9 bases from J; bases unmatched to any gene: 9. The CDR3 protein is CSAIGGRVGEQFF. Here the CDR3 DNA reads TGCAGTGCTATAGGCGGGAGAGTGGGTGAGCAGTTCTTC.

In this sample, this clonotype turned up once. The J gene is TRBJ2-2, the V gene TRBV5-1; 8 nucleotides match TRBD2. This CDR3 is built from 16 residues. Germline-derived CDR1 and CDR2 are SGHRS and YFSETQ. Trimming at V came to 6 bases and at J to 2 bases, leaving 9 bases not matched to a gene. The DNA of the CDR3 is TGCGCCAGCAAGGGCTGGCGGGGGGCTAACACCGGGGAGCTGTTTTTT. Protein sequence: CASKGWRGANTGELFF.

J is TRBJ2-7 and V is TRBV5-6; D is unresolved. Germline CDR1 and CDR2: SGHDT and YYEEEE. The CDR3 sequence is 14 residues long. With 1 base removed from V and 0 bases from J, the gap between germline ends came to 8 bases. The CDR3 DNA reads TGTGCCAGCAGCTTGAGACCAAGCTCCTACGAGCAGTACTTC. Translating gives CASSLRPSSYEQYF.

The J gene is TRBJ1-4, the V gene TRBV12-3 or TRBV12-4; D is perhaps TRBD1 (5 bases). The CDR3 covers 12 residues. V lost 4 bases and J 17 bases, leaving 17 bases between the germline ends. The CDR3 bases are TGTGCCAGCAGTTGGGACCGATCCCGCTTTTTTTTT. Amino acid sequence: CASSWDRSRFFF.

The chain is built from TRBV20-1 and TRBJ2-2; D uncertain. Trimming pared 0 bases from V and 5 bases from J, leaving 7 bases between. Germline-derived CDR1 and CDR2 are DFQATT and SNEGSKA (reference sequence). The CDR3 runs 13 residues. DNA for the CDR3: TGCAGTGCTAGAGAGGGTAGAACCGGGGAGCTGTTTTTT. Protein sequence: CSAREGRTGELFF.

The table lists this clonotype with a few counts. The genes are TRBV4-1 and TRBJ1-1; D is unresolved. The germline V and J ends were trimmed by 0 bases and 2 bases, with 10 bases remaining between them. The CDR3 is made up of 15 amino acids. Germline CDR1 reads MGHRA; CDR2 reads YSYEKL. CDR3 region: CASSQDAGSNTEAFF. DNA for the CDR3: TGCGCCAGCAGCCAAGACGCGGGGAGCAACACTGAAGCTTTCTTT.

This clonotype was seen at least ten times. The chain joins TRBV12-3 or TRBV12-4 to TRBJ2-6, with D uncertain. The ends were cut back, 6 bases at V and 0 bases at J, with 3 bases in the middle. This CDR3 is 13 amino acids long. CDR3 amino acids: CASSNSGANVLTF. For the CDR3, the DNA is TGTGCCAGCAGCAACTCTGGGGCCAACGTCCTGACTTTC.